The 28 T cell receptor beta chains given below trace back to one sample, sequenced in a study of technical replicates of blood from several donors (dated by TCRdb to 2016 to 2017). The library relied on the immunoSEQ multiplex PCR assay. Held by TCRdb, this immuneACCESS table contains in-frame sequences only and omits some clones. Under half of the omission traces to an unresolved V gene where checked; the cause of the rest is unknown. The sample table contains roughly 60,000 clones; only one count was recorded for roughly nine tenths of them. Approximately 4.8% of the sample comes from the top ten. The sequencing sample was made of PBMCs. These receptors were taken from a human donor in good health. Some clones in this sample may be carry-over from other donors' samples.

This sequence joins TRBV2 and TRBJ1-1, with a weak D call TRBD1 (6 bases). With 7 bases removed from V and 0 bases from J, the gap between germline ends came to 9 bases. The V gene's germline CDR1 is SNHLY and CDR2 FYNNEI. The CDR3 totals 13 residues. CDR3: CASNGQMNTEAFF. The DNA for the CDR3 is TGTGCCAGCAACGGACAGATGAACACTGAAGCTTTCTTT.

This clone occurred once. This sequence joins TRBV25-1 and TRBJ2-7; 8 bases map to TRBD2. The CDR3 length is 13 residues. With 7 bases clipped from V and 4 bases from J, the junction kept 6 bases outside the gene matches. CDR1 is MGHDK, CDR2 SYGVNS, per germline. The CDR3 loop is CASMGLGSYEQYF. CDR3 DNA: TGTGCCAGCATGGGACTAGGATCTTACGAGCAGTACTTC.

The V call is TRBV4-2, the J call TRBJ1-5; D not certain. V lost 0 bases and J 7 bases, leaving 7 bases between the germline ends. Per germline, CDR1 LGHNA and CDR2 YNFKEQ. This CDR3 has 13 amino acids. Written as DNA, the CDR3 is TGTGCCAGCAGCCAAGATCGGGAACAGCCCCAGCATTTT. Its protein is CASSQDREQPQHF.

The CDR3 DNA is TGTGCCAGCAGCCAAGCGGGGGGCGGTGTCCGAGGGACCCAGTACTTC. Protein product: CASSQAGGGVRGTQYF. This chain connects TRBV14 to TRBJ2-5; possible D gene TRBD2, 7 bases. The CDR3 loop spans 16 amino acids. Trimming removed 1 base at V and 7 bases at J, with 19 bases between. Germline loops: CDR1 SGHDN, CDR2 FVKESK.

The gene calls are TRBV7-2 and TRBJ1-2; 8 bases align to TRBD1. V lost 5 bases to trimming and J lost 2 bases; unmatched junction nucleotides: 10. The germline V gene encodes CDR1 SGHTA and CDR2 FQGNSA. CDR3 size: 16 residues. CDR3 sequence: CASSPYDRGFNYGYTF. For the CDR3, the DNA is TGTGCCAGCAGCCCTTACGACAGGGGTTTCAACTATGGCTACACCTTC.

This chain uses TRBV7-8 with TRBJ2-1, with 8 bases aligning to TRBD2. Germline V gene sequence: CDR1 SGHVS, CDR2 FQNEAQ. V trimming: 0 bases; J trimming: 4 bases; junction bases outside the gene matches: 11. CDR3 length: 18 residues. The CDR3 DNA follows: TGTGCCAGCAGCTTAGCGCCTGAACTAGCGGTAAGATACAATGAGCAGTTCTTC. It is translated as CASSLAPELAVRYNEQFF.

The chain employs TRBV2 and TRBJ2-5; D is possibly TRBD1 (6 bases). CDR3 length: 15 amino acids. CDR1 and CDR2 from the germline V gene are SNHLY and FYNNEI. The ends were cut back, 2 bases at V and 5 bases at J, with 15 bases in the middle. The CDR3 nucleotides are TGTGCCAGCAGTGAATCGACAGGCCACGGGGAGACCCAGTACTTC. This encodes CASSESTGHGETQYF.

V and J are TRBV7-9 and TRBJ2-3, with 11 bases fitting TRBD2. Germline V lookup: CDR1 SEHNR, CDR2 FQNEAQ (reference sequence). The length of the CDR3 is 16 residues. Unmatched junction bases numbered 7, after V lost 5 bases and J lost 3 bases. CDR3 coding DNA: TGTGCCAGCAGCCCAAATAGCGGGGGGGCAACAGATACGCAGTATTTT. This sequence encodes CASSPNSGGATDTQYF.

The genes are TRBV7-2 and TRBJ2-5; D uncertain. The CDR3 spans 12 residues. The V and J ends lost 3 bases and 2 bases respectively, with 4 bases between them. Per the germline V gene, CDR1 is SGHTA and CDR2 is FQGNSA. CDR3 sequence: CASSFGQETQYF. In DNA, the CDR3 is TGTGCCAGCAGCTTCGGTCAAGAGACCCAGTACTTC.

The chain's CDR3 is CSAPTGGEAFF. CDR3 coding DNA: TGCAGTGCCCCTACAGGTGGGGAAGCTTTCTTT. This chain connects TRBV20-1 to TRBJ1-1, with D perhaps matching TRBD1 (5 bases). With 6 bases removed from V and 8 bases from J, the gap between germline ends came to 13 bases. This CDR3 comprises 11 residues. The V gene's germline CDR1 is DFQATT and CDR2 SNEGSKA (reference sequence).

This clone was detected once. This chain connects TRBV4-3 to TRBJ2-3; possibly TRBD2 for D (6 bases). The germline V and J ends were trimmed by 1 base and 3 bases, with 14 bases remaining between them. This CDR3 comprises 16 residues. Germline CDR1 is LGHNA and CDR2 is YSLEER. The CDR3, as DNA: TGCGCCAGCAGCCAAGTCCAACGACTAGAAACAGATACGCAGTATTTT. It specifies CASSQVQRLETDTQYF.

The rearrangement uses TRBV19 and TRBJ2-6; D possibly corresponds to TRBD2 (6 bases). Germline V CDR1 and CDR2: LNHDA, SQIVND (reference sequence). The V gene lost 3 bases and the J gene lost 2 bases, with 23 bases spanning the gap. The CDR3 runs 20 residues. Written as DNA, the CDR3 is TGTGCCAGTAGTATTGCGATAAGGGGTGCGGGGTTGGCTGGGGCCAACGTCCTGACTTTC. It is translated as CASSIAIRGAGLAGANVLTF.

This rearrangement joins TRBV4-3 to TRBJ2-5; 7 bases line up with TRBD1. This CDR3 spans 16 amino acids. The V gene's germline CDR1 is LGHNA and CDR2 YSLEER. Germline trimming cut 2 bases from V and 2 bases from J; bases unmatched to any gene: 8. The CDR3 coding sequence is TGCGCCAGCAGCCAATGGATCCGGGACAGACAAGAGACCCAGTACTTC. It codes for CASSQWIRDRQETQYF.

The chain links TRBV5-1 to TRBJ2-1; TRBD1 aligns across 8 bases. The V segment lost 4 bases and the J segment 4 bases; nucleotides outside the gene matches: 7. The CDR3 runs 15 residues. The germline gives CDR1 SGHRS, CDR2 YFSETQ. The CDR3 DNA reads TGCGCCAGCAGCCCCGGGCAGGGGGCGTACAATGAGCAGTTCTTC. It encodes CASSPGQGAYNEQFF.

The V call is TRBV30, the J call TRBJ2-6; a possible D gene is TRBD1 (5 bases). Germline-derived CDR1 and CDR2 are GTSNPN and SVGIG (reference sequence). This CDR3 spans 16 amino acids. The ends were cut back, 3 bases at V and 0 bases at J, with 12 bases in the middle. The CDR3 DNA is TGTGCCTGGAGCCTGACAGCAGCCTCTGGGGCCAACGTCCTGACTTTC. Translated, it gives CAWSLTAASGANVLTF. Full variable domain (remainder filled in from reference TRBV30 and TRBJ2-6): SQTIHQWPATLVQPVGSPLSLECTVEGTSNPNLYWYRQAAGRGLQLLFYSVGIGQISSEVPQNLSASRPQDRQFILSSKKLLLSDSGFYLCAWSLTAASGANVLTFGAGSRLTVL.

This chain uses TRBV6-6 with TRBJ2-7; TRBD2 agrees at 12 bases. This CDR3 region has 14 residues. Germline V gives CDR1 MNHNY, CDR2 SVGAGI (reference sequence). V lost 6 bases, J lost 3 bases, and 3 bases stayed unmatched. The CDR3 loop is CASRLAGGNYEQYF. The CDR3 DNA is TGTGCCAGCAGGCTAGCGGGAGGGAACTACGAGCAGTACTTC.

The chain links TRBV7-9 to TRBJ2-7, with 7 bases that match TRBD1. The CDR3 has 15 amino acids. Germline CDR1 is SEHNR and CDR2 is FQNEAQ (reference sequence). The ends lost 3 bases at V and 2 bases at J; junction bases unmatched: 7. The CDR3 bases are TGTGCCAGCAGCTTCCGGGACAGCGGCACCTACGAGCAGTACTTC. This encodes CASSFRDSGTYEQYF.

The rearrangement joins TRBV29-1 to TRBJ1-3; no reliable D call. The CDR3 has 13 residues. Germline lookup yields CDR1 SQVTM and CDR2 ANQGSEA. V was clipped by 4 bases and J by 1 base, with 8 bases between them. Written as DNA, the CDR3 is TGCAGCGTTGGCGGGGAATCTGGAAACACCATATATTTT. Protein sequence: CSVGGESGNTIYF.

The rearrangement joins TRBV6-1 to TRBJ2-1, with TRBD2 matching over 7 bases. This CDR3 is built from 14 residues. CDR1 is MNHNS, CDR2 SASEGT, per germline. Unmatched junction bases numbered 4, after V lost 5 bases and J lost 3 bases. CDR3 sequence: CASSREEDYNEQFF. DNA for the CDR3: TGTGCCAGCAGTCGGGAGGAGGACTACAATGAGCAGTTCTTC.

The chain employs TRBV29-1 and TRBJ2-3, with a weak D call TRBD2 (6 bases). Germline CDR1 SQVTM, CDR2 ANQGSEA. The CDR3 is 14 amino acids. Trimming removed 3 bases at V and 6 bases at J, with 16 bases between. The CDR3 protein is CSVDFGGTGDTQYF. In nucleotides, the CDR3 is TGCAGCGTTGATTTTGGCGGGACGGGGGATACGCAGTATTTT.

This clone was seen just once. V is TRBV27 and J is TRBJ2-7; 11 nucleotides agree with TRBD1. The CDR3 sequence is 14 residues long. The V gene end was trimmed by 6 bases and the J gene end by 7 bases; junction bases not matched to a gene: 8. Germline loops: CDR1 MNHEY, CDR2 SMNVEV (reference sequence). CDR3 sequence: CASSWTGGLGEQYF. For the CDR3, the DNA is TGTGCCAGCAGCTGGACAGGGGGCTTAGGGGAGCAGTACTTC.

The rearrangement joins TRBV10-3 to TRBJ2-2; possibly TRBD1 for D (5 bases). The V end lost 8 bases, the J end lost 5 bases, and 15 bases lay between the germline ends. Germline V gives CDR1 ENHRY, CDR2 SYGVKD. The CDR3 consists of 14 residues. The CDR3 loop is CAIGPDTETGELFF. CDR3 nucleotide sequence: TGTGCCATCGGTCCGGACACGGAGACCGGGGAGCTGTTTTTT.

This chain joins TRBV30 and TRBJ1-2; the D gene is possibly TRBD1 (6 bases). Deletions cut 0 bases from V and 3 bases from J, with 8 bases between. This CDR3 spans 13 amino acids. Germline V CDR1 and CDR2: GTSNPN, SVGIG (reference sequence). CDR3 protein: CAWSVQGYYGYTF. The DNA of the CDR3 is TGTGCCTGGAGTGTACAGGGTTACTATGGCTACACCTTC.

The chain recombines TRBV11-3 with TRBJ2-2; 8 bases align to TRBD1. The V gene end was trimmed by 5 bases and the J gene end by 6 bases; junction bases not matched to a gene: 2. The CDR3 is made up of 13 amino acids. Germline lookup yields CDR1 SGHNT and CDR2 YENEEA. This CDR3 reads CASSDRGAGELFF. The CDR3 coding sequence is TGTGCCAGCAGCGACAGGGGTGCCGGGGAGCTGTTTTTT.

The chain joins TRBV5-1 to TRBJ2-1, with 8 bases fitting TRBD2. The CDR3 has 20 amino acids. Germline assignment: CDR1 SGHRS and CDR2 YFSETQ. Germline trimming cut 3 bases from V and 3 bases from J; bases unmatched to any gene: 20. The CDR3 DNA is TGCGCCAGCAGCTCCATTTCTAGCGGGCATTACTCTTTTAACTACAATGAGCAGTTCTTC. Translation gives CASSSISSGHYSFNYNEQFF.

The chain combines TRBV19 with TRBJ2-5; D may be TRBD1 (6 bases). The CDR3 covers 16 residues. Germline V CDR1 and CDR2: LNHDA, SQIVND (reference sequence). The V gene lost 6 bases and the J gene lost 7 bases, with 24 bases spanning the gap. CDR3 amino acids: CASSQTGTRVVRTQYF. For the CDR3, the DNA is TGTGCCAGTAGCCAAACAGGGACGAGGGTAGTTCGGACCCAGTACTTC.

The chain has TRBV7-8 and TRBJ2-7; no clear D gene. Germline loops: CDR1 SGHVS, CDR2 FQNEAQ. The CDR3 length is 16 residues. Trimming shortened V by 1 base and J by 0 bases, and 13 bases separated the two germline ends. The CDR3 sequence is CASSLGSRSSSYEQYF. Here the CDR3 DNA reads TGTGCCAGCAGCTTAGGGTCGCGGAGTAGCTCCTACGAGCAGTACTTC.

The chain joins TRBV11-2 to TRBJ2-5, with no clear D. There are 18 residues in the CDR3. V dropped 2 bases and J dropped 5 bases, with 24 bases sitting between them. CDR1 and CDR2 from the germline V gene are SGHAT and FQNNGV. CDR3 region: CASSLIRPAISIGETQYF. CDR3 sequence (DNA): TGTGCCAGCAGCTTAATCCGCCCAGCGATTTCTATTGGGGAGACCCAGTACTTC.